The clone carrying this T cell receptor (beta chain) has ten or more counts. The antigen remains unidentified. CDR3 length equals 14 residues. In germline, CDR1 is SGHRS, CDR2 YFSETQ. Trimming left V 5 bases short and J 3 bases short, with 15 bases between. The 5'RACE template-switching step produced TCR cDNA and added a universal primer site and UMIs. TCRdb re-analysed the 5' RACE reads in MiXCR, keeping a single row per CDR3 protein. The profile shows fewer than 450,000 distinct CDR3 sequences, about 4% of them singletons. This sample is drawn from a study of T cells after yellow fever vaccination. Study findings and constraints: Detected again after the booster were most primary-vaccination clones, at approximately 96% CD4 and approximately 85% CD8. Researchers noted that a small share of clonotypes showed up in both CD4 and CD8 compartments. Abundant contaminating clonotypes from the bulk population could appear in FACS-sorted repertoires.

Sequenced material: PBMCs, taken 5 days after the yellow fever booster vaccination. The chain carries TRBV5-1 and TRBJ2-7; the D call may be TRBD1 or TRBD2 (5 bases each). This clonotype was sampled from a man between 18 and 29 years old who received the YFV17D yellow fever vaccine. The chain's CDR3 is CASRSPGRNYEQYF. The CDR3 DNA reads TGCGCCAGCAGATCCCCGGGACGGAACTACGAGCAGTACTTC.